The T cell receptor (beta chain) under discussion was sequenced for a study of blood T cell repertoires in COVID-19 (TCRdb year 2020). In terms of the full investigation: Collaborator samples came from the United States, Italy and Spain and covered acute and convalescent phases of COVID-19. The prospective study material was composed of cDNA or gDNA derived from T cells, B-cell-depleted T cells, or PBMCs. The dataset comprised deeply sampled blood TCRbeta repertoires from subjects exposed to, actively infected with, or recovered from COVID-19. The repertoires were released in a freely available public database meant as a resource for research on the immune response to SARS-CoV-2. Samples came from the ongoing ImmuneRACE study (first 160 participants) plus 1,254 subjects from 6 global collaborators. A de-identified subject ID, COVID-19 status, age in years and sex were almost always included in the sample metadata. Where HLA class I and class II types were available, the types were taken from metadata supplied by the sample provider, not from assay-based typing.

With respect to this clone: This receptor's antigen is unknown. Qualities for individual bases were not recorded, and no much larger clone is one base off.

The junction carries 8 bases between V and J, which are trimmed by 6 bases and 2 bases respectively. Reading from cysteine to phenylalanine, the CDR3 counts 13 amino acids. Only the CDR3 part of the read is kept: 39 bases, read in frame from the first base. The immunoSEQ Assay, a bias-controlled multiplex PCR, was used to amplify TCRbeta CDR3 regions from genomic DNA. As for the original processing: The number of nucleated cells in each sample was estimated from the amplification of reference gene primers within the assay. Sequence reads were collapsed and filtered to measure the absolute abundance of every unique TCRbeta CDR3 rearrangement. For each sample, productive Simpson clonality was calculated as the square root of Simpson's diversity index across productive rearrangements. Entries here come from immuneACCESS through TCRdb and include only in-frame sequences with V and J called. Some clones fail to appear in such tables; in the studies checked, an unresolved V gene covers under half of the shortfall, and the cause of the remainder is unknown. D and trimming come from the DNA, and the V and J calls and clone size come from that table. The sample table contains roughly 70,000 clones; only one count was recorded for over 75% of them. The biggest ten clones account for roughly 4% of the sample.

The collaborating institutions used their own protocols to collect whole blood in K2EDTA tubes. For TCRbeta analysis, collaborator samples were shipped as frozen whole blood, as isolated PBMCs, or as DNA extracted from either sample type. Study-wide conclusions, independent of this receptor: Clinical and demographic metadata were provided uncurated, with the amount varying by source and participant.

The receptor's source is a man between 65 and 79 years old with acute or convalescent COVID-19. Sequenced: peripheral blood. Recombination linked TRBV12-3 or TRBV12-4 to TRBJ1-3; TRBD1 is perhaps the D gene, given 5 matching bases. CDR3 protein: CASRMTAGNTIYF. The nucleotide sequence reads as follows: TGTGCCAGCAGGATGACAGCTGGAAACACCATATATTTT.